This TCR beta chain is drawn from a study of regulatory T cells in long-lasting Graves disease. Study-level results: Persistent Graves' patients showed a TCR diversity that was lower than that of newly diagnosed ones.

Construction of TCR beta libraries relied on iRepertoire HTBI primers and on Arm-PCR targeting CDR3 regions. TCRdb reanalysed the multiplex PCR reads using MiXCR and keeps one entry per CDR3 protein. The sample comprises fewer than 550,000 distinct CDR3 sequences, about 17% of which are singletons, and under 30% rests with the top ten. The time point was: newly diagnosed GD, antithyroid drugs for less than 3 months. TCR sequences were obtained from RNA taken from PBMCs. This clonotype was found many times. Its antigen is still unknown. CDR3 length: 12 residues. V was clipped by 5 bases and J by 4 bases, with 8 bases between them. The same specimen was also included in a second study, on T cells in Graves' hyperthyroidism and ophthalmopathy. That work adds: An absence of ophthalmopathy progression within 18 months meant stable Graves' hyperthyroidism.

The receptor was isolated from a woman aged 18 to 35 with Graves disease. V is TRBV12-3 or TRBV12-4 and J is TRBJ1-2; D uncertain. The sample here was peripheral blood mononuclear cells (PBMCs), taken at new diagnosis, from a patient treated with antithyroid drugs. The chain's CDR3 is CASSPGIYGYTF. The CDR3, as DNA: TGTGCCAGCAGTCCGGGGATCTATGGCTACACCTTC.